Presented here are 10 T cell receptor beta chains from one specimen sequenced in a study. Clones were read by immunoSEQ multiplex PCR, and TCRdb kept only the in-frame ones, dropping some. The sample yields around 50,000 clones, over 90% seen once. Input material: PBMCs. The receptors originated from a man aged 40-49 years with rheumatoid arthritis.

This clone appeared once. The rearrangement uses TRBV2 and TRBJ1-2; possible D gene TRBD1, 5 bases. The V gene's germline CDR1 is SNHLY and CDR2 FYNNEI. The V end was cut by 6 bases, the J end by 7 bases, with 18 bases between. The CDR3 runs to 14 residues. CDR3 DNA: TGTGCCAGCAGAGGGACCGCGATGCCCGGTGGCTACACCTTC. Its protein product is CASRGTAMPGGYTF.

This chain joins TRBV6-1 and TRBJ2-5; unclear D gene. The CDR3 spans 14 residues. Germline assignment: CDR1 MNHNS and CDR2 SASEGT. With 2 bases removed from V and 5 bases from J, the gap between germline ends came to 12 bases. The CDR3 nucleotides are TGTGCCAGCAGTGAAAGGGTGGGTGGGGAGACCCAGTACTTC. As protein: CASSERVGGETQYF.

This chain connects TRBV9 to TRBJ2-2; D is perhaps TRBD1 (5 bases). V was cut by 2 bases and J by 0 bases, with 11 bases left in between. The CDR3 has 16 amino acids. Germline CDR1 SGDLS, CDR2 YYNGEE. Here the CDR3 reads CASSVVAGPNTGELFF. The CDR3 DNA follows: TGTGCCAGCAGCGTCGTGGCAGGGCCGAACACCGGGGAGCTGTTTTTT.

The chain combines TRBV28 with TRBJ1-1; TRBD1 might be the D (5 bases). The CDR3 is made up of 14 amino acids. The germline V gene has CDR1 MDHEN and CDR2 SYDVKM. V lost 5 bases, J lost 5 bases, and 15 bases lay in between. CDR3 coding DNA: TGTGCCAGCAGTCTTGACATCGGGGGGACTGAAGCTTTCTTT. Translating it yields CASSLDIGGTEAFF.

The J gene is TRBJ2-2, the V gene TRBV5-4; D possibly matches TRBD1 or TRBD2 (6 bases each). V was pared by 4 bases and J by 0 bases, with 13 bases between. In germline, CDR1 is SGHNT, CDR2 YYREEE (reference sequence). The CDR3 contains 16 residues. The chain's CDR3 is CASSRLGGPNTGELFF. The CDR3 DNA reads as TGTGCCAGCAGCCGCCTGGGGGGCCCGAACACCGGGGAGCTGTTTTTT.

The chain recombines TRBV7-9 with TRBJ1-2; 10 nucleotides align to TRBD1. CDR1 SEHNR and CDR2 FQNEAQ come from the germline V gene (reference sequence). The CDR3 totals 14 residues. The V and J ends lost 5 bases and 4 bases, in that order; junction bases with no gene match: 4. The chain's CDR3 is CASSTGQGTYGYTF. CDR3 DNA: TGTGCCAGCAGCACGGGACAGGGGACCTATGGCTACACCTTC.

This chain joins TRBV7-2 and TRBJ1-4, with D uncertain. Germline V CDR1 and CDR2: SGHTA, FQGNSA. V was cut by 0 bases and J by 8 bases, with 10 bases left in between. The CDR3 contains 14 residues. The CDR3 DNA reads TGTGCCAGCAGCTTAGCAGGGCTCAGCGAAAAACTGTTTTTT. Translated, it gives CASSLAGLSEKLFF.

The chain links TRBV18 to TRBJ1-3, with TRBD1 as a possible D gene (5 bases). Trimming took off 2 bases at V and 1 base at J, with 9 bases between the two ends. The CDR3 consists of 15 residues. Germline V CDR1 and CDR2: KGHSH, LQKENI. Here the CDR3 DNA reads TGTGCCAGCTCACCAGGATGGGGGTCTGGAAACACCATATATTTT. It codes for CASSPGWGSGNTIYF. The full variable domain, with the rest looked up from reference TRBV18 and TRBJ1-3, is NAGVMQNPRHLVRRRGQEARLRCSPMKGHSHVYWYRQLPEEGLKFMVYLQKENIIDESGMPKERFSAEFPKEGPSILRIQQVVRGDSAAYFCASSPGWGSGNTIYFGEGSWLTVV.

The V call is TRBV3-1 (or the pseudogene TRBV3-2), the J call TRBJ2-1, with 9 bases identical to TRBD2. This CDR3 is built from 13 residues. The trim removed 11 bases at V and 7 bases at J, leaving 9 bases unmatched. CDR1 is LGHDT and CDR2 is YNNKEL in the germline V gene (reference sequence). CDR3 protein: CAAGLASGNEQFF. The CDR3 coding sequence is TGTGCCGCCGGACTAGCGAGCGGGAATGAGCAGTTCTTC.

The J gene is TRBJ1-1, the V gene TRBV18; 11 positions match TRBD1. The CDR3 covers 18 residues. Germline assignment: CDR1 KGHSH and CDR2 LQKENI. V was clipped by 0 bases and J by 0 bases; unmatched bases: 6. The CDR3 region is CASSPPRTGGRVNTEAFF. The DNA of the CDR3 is TGTGCCAGCTCACCACCGAGGACAGGGGGCCGGGTGAACACTGAAGCTTTCTTT.